Given below is one T cell receptor (beta chain) in context. Its antigen remains unidentified. The input lacks base qualities; no much larger clone sits a single base away. At the junction V is shortened by 2 bases and J by 0 bases, with 6 bases in between. CDR1 and CDR2 are read off the germline V gene as SGHVS and FNYEAQ. The CDR3 contains 14 residues, cysteine and phenylalanine counted. The retained sequence is limited to the CDR3, 42 bases, with the frame set at the first base. Patients with a history of autoimmune disease or receiving systemic immunosuppression were excluded from the trial. Peripheral blood for TCR sequencing was collected from all dose cohorts at baseline, on cycle 4 day 1, and on cycle 7 day 1. The samples were taken from a phase I, first-in-human, multicenter, open-label dose-escalation trial of ivuxolimab. The trial enrolled adults with locally advanced or metastatic head and neck squamous cell, hepatocellular, melanoma or renal cell carcinoma. CD4+ and CD8+ T cells were sorted separately from peripheral blood before TCR sequencing.

This sample is drawn from a study of OX40 agonist ivuxolimab in advanced cancers. Study-wide context: Ivuxolimab was a fully human IgG2 agonistic monoclonal antibody targeting the costimulatory receptor OX40 (CD134). Intravenous ivuxolimab was administered to patients every 2 weeks at six dose levels: 0.01, 0.1, 0.3, 1.5, 3 and 10 mg/kg. Of the roughly 54 dose-escalation patients, hepatocellular carcinoma was present in 19, melanoma in around 15, renal cell carcinoma in 9 and head and neck cancer in 9. The dose-escalation cohort was roughly 87% male with a mean age of about 65 years, ranging from about 20 to 80. Patients were allowed to have had prior anti-PD-1, anti-PD-L1 or anti-CTLA-4 therapy, and approximately 43% of the dose-escalation patients had previously received checkpoint inhibitors. Partial responses occurred in three dose-escalation patients: two with cutaneous melanoma and one with hepatocellular carcinoma. Peripheral TCRbeta sequencing aimed to test whether ivuxolimab altered TCR sequence diversity and caused clonal T-cell expansion. The monotherapy dose-escalation portion (N of about 47 patients) of the phase I ivuxolimab trial is reported in the paper. The investigation overall reported the following: Clonal expansion of both CD4+ and CD8+ blood T cells was observed from baseline to week 6 at doses 0.1 to 3.0 mg/kg. After ivuxolimab, expanded clones were on average more numerous among CD8+ T cells than among CD4+ T cells. Low levels of normalized T-cell clonal expansion were also seen in some patients who did not respond. Antigen specificity was not determined for the clonally expanded peripheral T cells. Partial responders in the 0.1-3.0 mg/kg groups had among the lowest normalized peripheral clonal expansion, especially among CD8+ T cells.

To sequence the TCRbeta CDR3 region, genomic DNA was isolated from the sorted cells. The immunoSEQ Assay was used for sequencing of TCRbeta CDR3 regions. TCRdb retrieved this table from immuneACCESS and kept in-frame rearrangements only. Not all clones are present; in checked studies, unresolved V genes account for under half, and no reason is known for the remainder. This sample comprises roughly 93,000 clones, roughly nine tenths of them detected only once. Jointly, the top ten make up 0.4% to 0.55% of the sample. Specimen: CD4+ or CD8+ T cells sorted from blood, collected in a trial of the OX40 agonist ivuxolimab. The clonotype was recovered from an adult with an advanced solid tumor such as melanoma, head and neck, liver or kidney cancer. The chain is assembled from TRBV7-6 and TRBJ2-3; too little of a D gene remains to name it. The DNA sequence reads TGTGCCAGCAGCTTACGGCGGAGCACAGATACGCAGTATTTT. This yields the protein CASSLRRSTDTQYF.